This T cell receptor (beta chain) was found in a study of vaccination and CD4 T cells after COVID-19 (dated by TCRdb to between 2022 and 2023). For the wider study: Convalescent patients had a positive SARS-CoV-2 result on nasal swab PCR, and of these patients, several had mild disease and one had severe disease. Two doses of either the Pfizer-BioNTech BNT162b2 vaccine (n=8) or the Moderna mRNA-1273 vaccine (n=2) were administered to participants. Control cultures received a CEFX viral epitope pool as the positive control, an HIV-1 Nef peptide pool as the negative control, or no peptide. For stimulating the cultures, overlapping spike peptide pools were used, derived from SARS-CoV-2 as well as from the common cold coronaviruses HCoV-NL63, HCoV-OC43 and HCoV-229E. Post-vaccine blood samples were obtained a median of approximately 74 days after the second vaccine dose, with a range of about 14 to 241 days. In roughly eleven COVID-19 convalescent patients and a few infection-naive healthy vaccine recipients, the spike-specific CD4+ TCR repertoire before mRNA vaccination was compared with the repertoire after mRNA vaccination. In the convalescent cohort there were six males and four females, among whom were two Hispanic individuals, seven Caucasians, two Asians and one multiracial person. Post-COVID blood samples from convalescent patients were collected a median of about 100 days after diagnosis, with a range of 35 to 161 days. The study at large found these results: Of the vaccine-specific clones in convalescent patients, 304 of 307, or nearly all, reacted only to SARS-CoV-2 spike and did not cross-react with common cold coronaviruses. The study included relatively few convalescent patients and did not analyze early timepoints after natural infection. Among convalescent patients, a median around 86% of the SARS-CoV-2-reactive clones seen after vaccination appeared only after vaccination, which suggests priming specific to the vaccine. An increase in the median number of SARS-CoV-2-reactive clonotypes from approximately 23 after infection to a few dozen after vaccination was observed, but the change was not found to be significant.

V loses 0 bases, J loses 4 bases, and the germline ends lie 5 bases apart. Including the terminal cysteine and phenylalanine, the CDR3 comprises 13 residues. Solely the CDR3 DNA is kept, with 39 bases framed from the first base. From a lookup of the germline V gene, CDR1 and CDR2 are SGHTA and FQGTGA. Libraries were made using PCR. DNA from cultured CD4+ T cells underwent TCR sequencing with the Oncomine TCR Beta short-read assay at the Johns Hopkins FTIC core. The QIAamp micro DNA kit was used to extract genomic DNA from the cultured CD4+ T cells. Oncomine TCR Beta libraries from cultured CD4+ T cells were pooled with unique dual indexes and sequenced on an Illumina iSeq 100. On the authors' methods: Non-productive sequences were removed, and CDR3s not starting with C, not ending with F or W, or shorter than 7 amino acids were discarded. The MANAFEST web application identified antigen-specific clonotypes by comparing peptide-stimulated wells against reference wells and other culture wells. Positive clones required FDR below 0.05, an odds ratio above 5, and productive frequency above 0.1% in at least two of three replicate wells. Cross-reactive clonotypes were defined as significantly expanded in both SARS-CoV-2 spike wells and at least one common cold coronavirus spike condition. Using R version 3.6.1, CDR3 homology was evaluated through Levenshtein distances (stringdist) along with unrooted phylogenetic trees (ape). TCRdb's own reprocessing of the public reads used fastp at Q25 and MiXCR and kept productive beta chains. Each CDR3 protein gets just one entry, which takes the most common genes and DNA from the rows behind it. The V and J calls follow TCRdb's processing rather than the paper's. The sample includes 6,000 to 6,500 distinct CDR3 sequences, with about 30% observed a single time. The biggest ten clones account for 9.5% to 14% of the sample.

The sample's treatment or condition label, in plain terms: roughly ten-day PBMC culture with coronavirus spike peptide pools or control peptides (ViraFEST assay). The ViraFEST assay was used in the study, in which antigen-specific T cells were expanded with peptide pools and expanded clonotypes were subsequently identified by TCR sequencing. The convalescent patients' positive SARS-CoV-2 PCR tests were from March to December 2020, which was before the Alpha, Beta and Delta variants emerged in the United States. PBMCs were cultured at under 2.5 million per well in IMDM supplemented with roughly 5% human AB serum and about 10 IU/ml IL-2, with around 10 ug/ml peptide pools added. Half of the culture medium was replaced with fresh IL-2-containing medium on days 3 and 7. After 10 to 11 days of culture, CD4+ T cells were isolated by negative selection with the EasySep CD4+ T cell isolation kit. PBMCs were separated from whole blood using Ficoll-Paque Plus gradient centrifugation and then either used fresh or cryopreserved at -140C. Each culture condition was generally run in triplicate wells.

For this clonotype: What this receptor recognizes is not known. Per-base qualities were not stored, and no clone one base away is much larger.

The sequence was collected from a human donor who had recovered from COVID-19. The starting material was CD4+ T cells from blood, cultured in vitro, obtained after SARS-CoV-2 vaccination. Recombination connected TRBV7-3 to TRBJ2-3, and perhaps TRBD2 as D gene, on 5 matching bases. At the DNA level, the sequence is TGTGCCAGCAGCTTAACGAGGGCAGATACGCAGTATTTT. Its product reads: CASSLTRADTQYF.